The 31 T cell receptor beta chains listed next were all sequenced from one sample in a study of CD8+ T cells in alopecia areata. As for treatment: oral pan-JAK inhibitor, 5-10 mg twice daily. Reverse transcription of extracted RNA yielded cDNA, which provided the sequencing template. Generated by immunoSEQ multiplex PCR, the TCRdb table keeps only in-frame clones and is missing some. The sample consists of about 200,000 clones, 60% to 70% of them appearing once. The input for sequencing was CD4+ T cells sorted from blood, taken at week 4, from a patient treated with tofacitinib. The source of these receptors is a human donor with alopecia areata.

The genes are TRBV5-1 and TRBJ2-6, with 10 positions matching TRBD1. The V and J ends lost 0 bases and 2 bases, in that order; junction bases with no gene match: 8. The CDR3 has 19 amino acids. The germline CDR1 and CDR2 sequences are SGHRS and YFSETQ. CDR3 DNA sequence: TGCGCCAGCAGCTTGGACCCGGGACAGGGGACGGCTGGGGCCAACGTCCTGACTTTC. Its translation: CASSLDPGQGTAGANVLTF.

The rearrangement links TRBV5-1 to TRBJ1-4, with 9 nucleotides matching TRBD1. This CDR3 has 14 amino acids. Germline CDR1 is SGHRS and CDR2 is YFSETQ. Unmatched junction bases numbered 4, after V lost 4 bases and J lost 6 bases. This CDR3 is CASSTGQGYEKLFF. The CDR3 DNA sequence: TGCGCCAGCAGCACGGGACAGGGCTATGAAAAACTGTTTTTT.

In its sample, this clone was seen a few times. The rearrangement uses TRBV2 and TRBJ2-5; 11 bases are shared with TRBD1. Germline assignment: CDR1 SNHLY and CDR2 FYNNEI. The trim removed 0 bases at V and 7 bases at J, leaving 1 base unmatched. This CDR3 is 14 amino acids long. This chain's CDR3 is CASSEAGTGGTQYF. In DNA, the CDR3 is TGTGCCAGCAGTGAAGCGGGGACAGGGGGGACCCAGTACTTC.

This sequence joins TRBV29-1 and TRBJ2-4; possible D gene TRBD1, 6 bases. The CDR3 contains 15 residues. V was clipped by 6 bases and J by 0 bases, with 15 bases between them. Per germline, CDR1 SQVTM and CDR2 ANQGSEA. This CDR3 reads CSVTGTLIAKNIQYF. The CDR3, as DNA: TGCAGCGTCACCGGGACACTTATAGCCAAAAACATTCAGTACTTC.

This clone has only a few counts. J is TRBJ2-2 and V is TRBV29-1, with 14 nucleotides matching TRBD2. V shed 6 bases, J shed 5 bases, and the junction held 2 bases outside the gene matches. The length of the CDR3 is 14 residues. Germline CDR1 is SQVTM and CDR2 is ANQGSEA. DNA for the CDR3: TGCAGCGTGAGGACTAGCGGGGGGACCGGGGAGCTGTTTTTT. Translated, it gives CSVRTSGGTGELFF.

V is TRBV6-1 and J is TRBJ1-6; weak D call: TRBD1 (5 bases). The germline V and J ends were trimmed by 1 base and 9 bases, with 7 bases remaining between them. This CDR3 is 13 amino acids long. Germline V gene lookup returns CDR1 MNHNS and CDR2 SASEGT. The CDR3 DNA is TGTGCCAGCAGTGAAGGTGGGGGTTCACCCCTCCACTTT. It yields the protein CASSEGGGSPLHF.

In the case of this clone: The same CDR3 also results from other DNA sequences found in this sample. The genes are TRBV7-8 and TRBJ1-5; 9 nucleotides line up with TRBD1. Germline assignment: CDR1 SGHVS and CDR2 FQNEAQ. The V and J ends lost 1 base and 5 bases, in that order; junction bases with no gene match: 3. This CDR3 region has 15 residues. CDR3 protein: CASSLGTGGDQPQHF. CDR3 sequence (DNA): TGTGCCAGCAGCTTAGGTACAGGGGGCGATCAGCCCCAGCATTTT.

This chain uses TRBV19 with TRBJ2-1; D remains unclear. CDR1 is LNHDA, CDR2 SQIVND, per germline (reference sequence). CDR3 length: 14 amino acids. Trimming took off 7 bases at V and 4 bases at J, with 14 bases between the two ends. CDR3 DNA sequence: TGTGCCAGTAATCCTACGGGCAGTTACAATGAGCAGTTCTTC. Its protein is CASNPTGSYNEQFF.

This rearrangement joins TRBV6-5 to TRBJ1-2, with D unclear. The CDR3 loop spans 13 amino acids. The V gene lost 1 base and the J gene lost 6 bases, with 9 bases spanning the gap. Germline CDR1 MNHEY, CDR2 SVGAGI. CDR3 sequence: CASSYWFDDGYTF. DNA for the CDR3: TGTGCCAGCAGTTACTGGTTTGATGATGGCTACACCTTC.

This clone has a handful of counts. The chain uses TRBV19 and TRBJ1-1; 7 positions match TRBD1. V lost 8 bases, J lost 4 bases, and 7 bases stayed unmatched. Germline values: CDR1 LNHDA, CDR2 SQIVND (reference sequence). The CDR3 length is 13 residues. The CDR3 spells CASSDRSGTEAFF. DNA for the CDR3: TGTGCCAGTTCGGACAGGTCGGGCACTGAAGCTTTCTTT.

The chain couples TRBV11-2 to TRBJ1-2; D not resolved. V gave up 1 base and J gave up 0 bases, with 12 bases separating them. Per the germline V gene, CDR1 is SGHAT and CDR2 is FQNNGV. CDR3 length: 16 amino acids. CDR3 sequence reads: CASSLGRSVANYGYTF. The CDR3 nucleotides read TGTGCCAGCAGCTTAGGGAGGTCCGTAGCTAACTATGGCTACACCTTC.

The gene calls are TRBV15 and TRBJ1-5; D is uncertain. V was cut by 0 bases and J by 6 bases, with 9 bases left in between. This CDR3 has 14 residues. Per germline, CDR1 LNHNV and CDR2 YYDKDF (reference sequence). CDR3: CATSRDPGGQPQHF. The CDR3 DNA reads TGTGCCACCAGCAGAGATCCGGGTGGTCAGCCCCAGCATTTT.

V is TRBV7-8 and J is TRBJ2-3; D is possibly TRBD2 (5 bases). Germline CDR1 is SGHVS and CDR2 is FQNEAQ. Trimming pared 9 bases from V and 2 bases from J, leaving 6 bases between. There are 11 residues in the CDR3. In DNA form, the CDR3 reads TGTGCCAGTCGGGACACAGATACGCAGTATTTT. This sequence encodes CASRDTDTQYF.

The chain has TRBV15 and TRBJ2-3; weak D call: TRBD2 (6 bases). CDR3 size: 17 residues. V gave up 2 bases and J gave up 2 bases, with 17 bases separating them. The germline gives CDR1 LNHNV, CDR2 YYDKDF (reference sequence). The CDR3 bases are TGTGCCACCAGCAGACCACCGGGACTTCGGTTCACAGATACGCAGTATTTT. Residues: CATSRPPGLRFTDTQYF. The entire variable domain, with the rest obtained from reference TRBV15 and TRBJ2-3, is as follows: DAMVIQNPRYQVTQFGKPVTLSCSQTLNHNVMYWYQQKSSQAPKLLFHYYDKDFNNEADTPDNFQSRRPNTSFCFLDIRSPGLGDTAMYLCATSRPPGLRFTDTQYFGPGTRLTVL.

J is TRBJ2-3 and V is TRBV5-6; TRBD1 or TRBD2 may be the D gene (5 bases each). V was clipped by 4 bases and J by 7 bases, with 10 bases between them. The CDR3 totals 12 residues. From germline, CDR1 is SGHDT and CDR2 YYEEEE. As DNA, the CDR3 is TGTGCCAGCAGCGGGGGTACAAATACGCAGTATTTT. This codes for CASSGGTNTQYF.

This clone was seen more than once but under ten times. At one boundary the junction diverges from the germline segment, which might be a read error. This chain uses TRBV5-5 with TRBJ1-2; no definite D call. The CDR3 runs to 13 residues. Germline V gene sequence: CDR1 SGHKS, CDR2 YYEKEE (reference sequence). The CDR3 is CASTLGNNYGYTF. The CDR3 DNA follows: TGTGCCAGCACCTTGGGGAATAACTATGGCTACACCTTC.

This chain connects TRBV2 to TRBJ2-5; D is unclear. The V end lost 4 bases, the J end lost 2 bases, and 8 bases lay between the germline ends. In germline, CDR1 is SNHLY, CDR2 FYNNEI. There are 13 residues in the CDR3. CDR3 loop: CASSGQSQETQYF. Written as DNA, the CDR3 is TGTGCCAGCAGTGGGCAATCTCAAGAGACCCAGTACTTC.

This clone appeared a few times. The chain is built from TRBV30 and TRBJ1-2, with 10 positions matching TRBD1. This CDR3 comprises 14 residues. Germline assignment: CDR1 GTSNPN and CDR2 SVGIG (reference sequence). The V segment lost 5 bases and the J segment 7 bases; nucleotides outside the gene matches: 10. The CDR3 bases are TGTGCCTGGCAGGGACAGGGGACGTTTGGTGGCTACACCTTC. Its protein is CAWQGQGTFGGYTF.

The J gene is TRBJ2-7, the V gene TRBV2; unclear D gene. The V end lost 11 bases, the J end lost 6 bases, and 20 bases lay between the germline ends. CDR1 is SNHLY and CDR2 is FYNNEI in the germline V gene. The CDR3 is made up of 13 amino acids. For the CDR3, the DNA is TGTGCCGGACGTCGATCTAGGATCACCGAGCAGTACTTC. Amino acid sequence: CAGRRSRITEQYF.

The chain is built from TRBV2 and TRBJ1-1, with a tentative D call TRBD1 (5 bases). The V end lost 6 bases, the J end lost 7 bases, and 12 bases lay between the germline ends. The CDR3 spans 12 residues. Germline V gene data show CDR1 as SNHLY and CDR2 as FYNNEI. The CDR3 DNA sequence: TGTGCCAGCAGACTTGGGGGGTTTGAAGCTTTCTTT. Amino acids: CASRLGGFEAFF.

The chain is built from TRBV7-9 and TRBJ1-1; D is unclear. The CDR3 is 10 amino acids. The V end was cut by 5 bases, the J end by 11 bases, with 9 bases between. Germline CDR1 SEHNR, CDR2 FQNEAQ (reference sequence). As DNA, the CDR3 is TGTGCCAGCAGCACTGAAGTGGCTTTCTTT. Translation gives CASSTEVAFF. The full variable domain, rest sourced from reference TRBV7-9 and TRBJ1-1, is DTGVSQNPRHKITKRGQNVTFRCDPISEHNRLYWYRQTLGQGPEFLTYFQNEAQLEKSRLLSDRFSAERPKGSFSTLEIQRTEQGDSAMYLCASSTEVAFFGQGTRLTVV.

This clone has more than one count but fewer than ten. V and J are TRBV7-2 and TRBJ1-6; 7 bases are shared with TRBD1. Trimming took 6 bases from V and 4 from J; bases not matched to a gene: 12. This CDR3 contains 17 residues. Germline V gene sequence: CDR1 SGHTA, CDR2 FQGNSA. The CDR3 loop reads CASRGNRGQSYNSPLHF. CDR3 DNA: TGTGCCAGCAGGGGAAATCGGGGACAGAGTTATAATTCACCCCTCCACTTT.

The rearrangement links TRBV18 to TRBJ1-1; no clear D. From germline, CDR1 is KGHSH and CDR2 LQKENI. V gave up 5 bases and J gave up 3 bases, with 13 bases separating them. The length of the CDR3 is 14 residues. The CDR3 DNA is TGTGCCAGCTCAATGGAAAGACGGGACACTGAAGCTTTCTTT. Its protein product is CASSMERRDTEAFF.

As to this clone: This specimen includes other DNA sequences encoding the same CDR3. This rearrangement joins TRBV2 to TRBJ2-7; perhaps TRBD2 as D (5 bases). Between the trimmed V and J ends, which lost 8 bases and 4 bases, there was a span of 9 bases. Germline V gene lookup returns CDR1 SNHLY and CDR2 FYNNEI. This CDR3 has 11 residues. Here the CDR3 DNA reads TGTGCCAGCCGGGGTGCATACGAGCAGTACTTC. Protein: CASRGAYEQYF.

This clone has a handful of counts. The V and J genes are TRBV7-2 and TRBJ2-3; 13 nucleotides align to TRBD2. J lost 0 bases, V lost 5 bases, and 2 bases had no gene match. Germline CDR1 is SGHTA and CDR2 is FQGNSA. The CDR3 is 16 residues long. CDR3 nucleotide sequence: TGTGCCAGCAGCATACTAGCGGGGGGGAGCACAGATACGCAGTATTTT. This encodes CASSILAGGSTDTQYF.

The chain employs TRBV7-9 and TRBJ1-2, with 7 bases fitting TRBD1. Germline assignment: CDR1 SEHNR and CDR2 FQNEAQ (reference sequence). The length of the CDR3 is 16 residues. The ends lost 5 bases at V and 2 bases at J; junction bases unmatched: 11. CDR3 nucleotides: TGTGCCAGCAGCCACTGGACAGGCAACAACAACTATGGCTACACCTTC. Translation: CASSHWTGNNNYGYTF.

DNA for the CDR3: TGCGCCAGCAGCACCGCAGGGGAAGGGGCCAACGTCCTGACTTTC. Translated: CASSTAGEGANVLTF. The rearrangement links TRBV5-1 to TRBJ2-6; D is possibly TRBD1 (6 bases). Germline CDR1 SGHRS, CDR2 YFSETQ. CDR3 length: 15 residues. Trimming cost V 4 bases and J 4 bases, with 12 bases left between them.

As DNA, the CDR3 is TGTGCCTGGAGTACAGGGGGCGGGGAGACCCAGTACTTC. Translation gives CAWSTGGGETQYF. The rearrangement links TRBV30 to TRBJ2-5; 9 positions agree with TRBD1. The CDR3 has 13 residues. J was trimmed by 5 bases and V by 2 bases; bases with no gene match: 3. Germline lookup yields CDR1 GTSNPN and CDR2 SVGIG (reference sequence).

This CDR3 reads CASSLLAGGSYNEQFF. The CDR3 DNA is TGTGCCAGCAGTTTACTAGCGGGGGGGTCCTACAATGAGCAGTTCTTC. V is TRBV27 and J is TRBJ2-1; 12 bases line up with TRBD2. Unmatched junction bases numbered 0, after V lost 2 bases and J lost 1 base. CDR3 length: 16 amino acids. Germline values: CDR1 MNHEY, CDR2 SMNVEV (reference sequence).

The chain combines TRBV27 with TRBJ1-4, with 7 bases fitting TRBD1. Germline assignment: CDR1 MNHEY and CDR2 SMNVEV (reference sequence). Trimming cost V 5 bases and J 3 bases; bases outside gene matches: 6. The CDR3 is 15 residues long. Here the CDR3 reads CASSPRQGPNEKLFF. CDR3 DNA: TGTGCCAGCAGTCCCCGACAGGGTCCTAATGAAAAACTGTTTTTT.

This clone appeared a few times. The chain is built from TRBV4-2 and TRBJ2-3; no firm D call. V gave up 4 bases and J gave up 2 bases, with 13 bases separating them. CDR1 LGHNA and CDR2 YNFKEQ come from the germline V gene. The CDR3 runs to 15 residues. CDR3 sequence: CASSLGPFDTDTQYF. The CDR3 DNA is TGTGCCAGCAGCCTAGGACCATTTGACACAGATACGCAGTATTTT.